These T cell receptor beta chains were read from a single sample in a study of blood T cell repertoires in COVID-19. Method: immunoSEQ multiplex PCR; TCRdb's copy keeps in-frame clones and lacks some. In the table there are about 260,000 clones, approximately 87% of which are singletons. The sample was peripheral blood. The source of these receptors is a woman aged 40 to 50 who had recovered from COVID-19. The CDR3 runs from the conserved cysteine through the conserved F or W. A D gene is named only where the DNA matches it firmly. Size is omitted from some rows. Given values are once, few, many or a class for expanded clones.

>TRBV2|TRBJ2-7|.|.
CASSELQGHEQYF
TGTGCCAGCAGTGAGTTACAGGGTCACGAGCAGTACTTC
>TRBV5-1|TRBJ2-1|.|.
CASSGLAPYNEQFF
TGCGCCAGCAGCGGCCTAGCCCCTTACAATGAGCAGTTCTTC
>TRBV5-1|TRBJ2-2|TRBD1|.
CASSSDRDTGELFF
TGCGCCAGCAGCTCGGACAGGGACACCGGGGAGCTGTTTTTT
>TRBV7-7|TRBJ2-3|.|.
CASSPGYTDTQYF
TGTGCCAGCAGCCCAGGGTACACAGATACGCAGTATTTT
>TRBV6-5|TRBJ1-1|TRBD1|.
CASSYRTGLGSEAFF
TGTGCCAGCAGTTACCGGACAGGGTTAGGTTCTGAAGCTTTCTTT
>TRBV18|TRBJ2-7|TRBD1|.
CASSYVGQGVDEQYF
TGTGCCAGCTCATATGTAGGACAGGGCGTCGACGAGCAGTACTTC
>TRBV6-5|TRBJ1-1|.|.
CASSYSRSSGTEAFF
TGTGCCAGCAGTTACTCCCGGTCCTCGGGCACTGAAGCTTTCTTT
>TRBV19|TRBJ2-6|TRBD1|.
CATSTGYGANVLTF
TGTGCCACCTCGACAGGGTATGGGGCCAACGTCCTGACTTTC
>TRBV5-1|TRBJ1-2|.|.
CASSLVGGGANYGYTF
TGCGCCAGCAGCCTTGTCGGAGGGGGGGCTAACTATGGCTACACCTTC
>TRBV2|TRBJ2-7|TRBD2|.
CASTGGSLGYEQYF
TGTGCCAGCACCGGGGGGTCCCTGGGGTACGAGCAGTACTTC
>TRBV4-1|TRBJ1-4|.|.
CASSQKRTSRAGSGEKLFF
TGCGCCAGCAGCCAAAAGCGGACCAGCAGGGCGGGATCCGGTGAAAAACTGTTTTTT
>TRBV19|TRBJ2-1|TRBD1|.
CATLPPGQAYNEQFF
TGTGCCACTCTTCCCCCGGGACAGGCGTACAATGAGCAGTTCTTC
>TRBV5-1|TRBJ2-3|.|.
CASSLVTGQSTDTQYF
TGCGCCAGCAGCTTAGTCACTGGACAAAGCACAGATACGCAGTATTTT
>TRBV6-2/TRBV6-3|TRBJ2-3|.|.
CASSYLQFSTDTQYF
TGTGCCAGCAGTTACTTGCAGTTTAGCACAGATACGCAGTATTTT
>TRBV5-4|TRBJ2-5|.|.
CASSPAPGEETQYF
TGTGCCAGCAGCCCGGCCCCCGGGGAAGAGACCCAGTACTTC
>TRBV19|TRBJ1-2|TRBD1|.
CASSHQPGQGGGYTF
TGTGCCAGTAGTCACCAGCCGGGACAGGGGGGAGGCTACACCTTC
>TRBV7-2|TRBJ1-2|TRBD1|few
CASRPQGALRGYTF
TGTGCCAGCAGACCTCAGGGGGCATTGCGTGGCTACACCTTC
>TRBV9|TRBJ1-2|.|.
CASSVGGTGTNYGYTF
TGTGCCAGCAGCGTAGGGGGTACAGGGACTAACTATGGCTACACCTTC
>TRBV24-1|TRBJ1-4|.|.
CATSEPNRDNEKLFF
TGTGCCACCAGTGAGCCTAACAGGGATAATGAAAAACTGTTTTTT
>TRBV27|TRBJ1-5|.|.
CASSPFQGQPQHF
TGTGCCAGCAGTCCCTTTCAGGGACAGCCCCAGCATTTT
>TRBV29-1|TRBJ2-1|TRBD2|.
CSVGSGGRGEQFF
TGCAGCGTTGGGAGCGGGGGGCGCGGTGAGCAGTTCTTC
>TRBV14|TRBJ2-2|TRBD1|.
CASSGRTGFTGELFF
TGTGCCAGCAGCGGACGGACAGGGTTCACCGGGGAGCTGTTTTTT
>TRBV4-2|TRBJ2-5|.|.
CASSQTGGAQETQYF
TGTGCCAGCAGCCAAACGGGCGGGGCCCAAGAGACCCAGTACTTC
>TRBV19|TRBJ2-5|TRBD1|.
CASSYRDSQETQYF
TGTGCCAGTAGTTACCGGGACAGCCAAGAGACCCAGTACTTC
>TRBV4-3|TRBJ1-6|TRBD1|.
CASSQERQGVNNNSPLHF
TGCGCCAGCAGCCAAGAGAGGCAGGGGGTGAATAATAATTCACCCCTCCACTTT
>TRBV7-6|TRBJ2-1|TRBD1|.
CASSFNPPHTGGESNEQFF
TGTGCCAGCAGCTTTAACCCCCCCCACACAGGGGGCGAGTCCAATGAGCAGTTCTTC
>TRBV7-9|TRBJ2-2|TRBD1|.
CASSLGQGGIEELFF
TGTGCCAGCAGCTTGGGACAGGGTGGGATCGAGGAGCTGTTTTTT
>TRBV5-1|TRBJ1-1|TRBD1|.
CASSLVNRGLDTEAFF
TGCGCCAGCAGCTTGGTCAACAGGGGTTTGGACACTGAAGCTTTCTTT
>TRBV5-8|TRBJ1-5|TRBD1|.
CASSLGQFSNQPQHF
TGTGCCAGCAGCCTGGGACAGTTTAGCAATCAGCCCCAGCATTTT
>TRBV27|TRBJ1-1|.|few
CASSLGEVTEAFF
TGTGCCAGCAGTTTGGGGGAGGTCACTGAAGCTTTCTTT
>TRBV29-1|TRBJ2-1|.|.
CSVEGADSSYNEQFF
TGCAGCGTTGAAGGGGCCGATAGCTCCTACAATGAGCAGTTCTTC
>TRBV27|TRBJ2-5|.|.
CASSFEGVETQYF
TGTGCCAGCAGTTTTGAGGGGGTGGAGACCCAGTACTTC
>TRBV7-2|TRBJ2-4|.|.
CASSLVGARPKNIQYF
TGTGCCAGCAGCTTGGTCGGAGCAAGGCCCAAAAACATTCAGTACTTC
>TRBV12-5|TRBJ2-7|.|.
CASGSSLGGGLINEQYF
TGTGCTAGTGGTTCGTCGTTGGGGGGTGGCTTAATTAACGAGCAGTACTTC
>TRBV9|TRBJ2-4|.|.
CASSVGGEVDIQYF
TGTGCCAGCAGCGTAGGGGGGGAGGTAGACATTCAGTACTTC
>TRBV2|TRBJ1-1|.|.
CASSVGGANKAEAFF
TGTGCCAGCAGTGTCGGGGGAGCGAACAAGGCTGAAGCTTTCTTT
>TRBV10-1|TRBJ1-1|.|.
CASSDHRGNTEAFF
TGCGCCAGCAGTGATCACCGAGGAAACACTGAAGCTTTCTTT
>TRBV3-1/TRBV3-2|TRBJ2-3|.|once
CASSQEGFSGSSTDTQYF
TGTGCCAGCAGCCAAGAGGGCTTTAGCGGATCTAGCACAGATACGCAGTATTTT
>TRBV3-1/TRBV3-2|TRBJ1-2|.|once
CASSQDFSGTGGYTF
TGTGCCAGCAGCCAAGATTTCTCGGGAACTGGTGGCTACACCTTC
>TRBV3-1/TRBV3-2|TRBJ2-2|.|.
CASSRGRRGGTGELFF
TGTGCCAGCAGCCGTGGGCGCAGGGGTGGGACCGGGGAGCTGTTTTTT
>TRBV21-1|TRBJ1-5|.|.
CASNPQGSGNQPQHF
TGTGCCAGCAACCCACAGGGGAGCGGCAATCAGCCCCAGCATTTT